The following is a TCR beta chain sequence with its context. Its matching antigen is unknown. This specimen belongs to a study of T cell responses to AZD1222 COVID-19 vaccine. Study results and caveats: Vaccine-associated CD4 TCRs spanned spike, dominant at 160-218 and 743-854.

Analyses pooled second doses at about 4 or about 12 weeks. The repertoire was sequenced with immunoSEQ multiplex PCR; TCRdb's copy has only in-frame clones and lacks some. The repertoire holds under 150,000 clones, with 85% to 90% as singletons. The ends were cut back, 8 bases at V and 10 bases at J, with 17 bases in the middle. The CDR3 contains 13 residues. CDR1 and CDR2 (germline): MNHEY, SVGAGI. This material consisted of peripheral blood, taken 28 days after the second AZD1222 dose. This TCR derives from an adult who received the AZD1222 COVID-19 vaccine. This rearrangement joins TRBV6-5 to TRBJ2-2; D is uncertain. In nucleotides, the CDR3 is TGTGCCAGCTCTCGGACCCCTGGGCAGGAGCTGTTTTTT. Translated: CASSRTPGQELFF.